This TCR beta chain was recorded in a study of T cell repertoires in cytomegalovirus infection. At the level of the study: CMV infection together with matching HLA type was indicated by public TCR beta signatures. Study-wide findings and caveats: Identification of carriers of CMV plus the relevant HLA was performed using cumulative public TCR beta family frequency.

V was pared by 0 bases and J by 4 bases, with 12 bases between. Germline CDR1 is SEHNR and CDR2 is FQNEAQ (reference sequence). The CDR3 covers 15 residues. This clonotype was observed at least ten times. Its specificity is unknown. TCRdb reprocessed the reads via MiXCR and lists one record per CDR3 protein. The repertoire includes 35,000 to 55,000 distinct CDR3 sequences, about 20% of them detected once, and approximately 18% sits in the top ten. Sequencing was performed on PBMCs, sequenced either directly or after in vitro stimulation (not recorded which). The clonotype was recovered from a human donor in good health (CMV status not recorded). Some clones in this sample may be carry-over from other donors' samples. The chain links TRBV7-9 to TRBJ1-1, with TRBD1 as a possible D gene (5 bases). CDR3 DNA: TGTGCCAGCAGCTTAGCAGGGAGGGGTGGCACTGAAGCTTTCTTT. Translating it yields CASSLAGRGGTEAFF.